One sample yielded the 23 T cell receptor beta chains listed below, sequenced in a study of cytomegalovirus exposure and HLA in healthy donors. Primers for the PCR totalled 60 Vbeta and 13 Jbeta. This table comes from immunoSEQ multiplex PCR, and its TCRdb copy is limited to in-frame clones, with some not included. The profile shows 95,000 to 150,000 clones, about three quarters of them singletons. Sequencing was done on a sample of PBMCs. These receptors came from a female donor in good health and CMV-seronegative.

This chain joins TRBV7-3 and TRBJ1-1; 8 bases fit TRBD1. Germline trimming cut 5 bases from V and 1 base from J; bases unmatched to any gene: 3. The CDR3 length is 14 residues. Germline V lookup: CDR1 SGHTA, CDR2 FQGTGA. The CDR3 DNA reads TGTGCCAGCAGCCCGGGACAGGCGAACACTGAAGCTTTCTTT. Encoded protein: CASSPGQANTEAFF. The full variable domain, its missing parts supplied by reference TRBV7-3 and TRBJ1-1, is GAGVSQTPSNKVTEKGKYVELRCDPISGHTALYWYRQSLGQGPEFLIYFQGTGAADDSGLPNDRFFAVRPEGSVSTLKIQRTERGDSAVYLCASSPGQANTEAFFGQGTRLTVV.

The V and J genes are TRBV7-3 and TRBJ2-2; D is perhaps TRBD1 (6 bases). Trimming removed 2 bases from V and 6 bases from J, with 7 bases in between. There are 13 residues in the CDR3. CDR1 is SGHTA and CDR2 is FQGTGA in the germline V gene. The CDR3 loop is CASSLSGAGELFF. The CDR3 nucleotides read TGTGCCAGCAGCTTATCAGGGGCCGGGGAGCTGTTTTTT.

The chain joins TRBV5-1 to TRBJ2-7, with 7 bases matching TRBD2. Germline CDR1 reads SGHRS; CDR2 reads YFSETQ. V trimming: 0 bases; J trimming: 2 bases; junction bases outside the gene matches: 5. The CDR3 extends over 15 amino acids. The CDR3 region is CASSLAGTTTYEQYF. DNA for the CDR3: TGCGCCAGCAGCTTGGCCGGGACTACTACCTACGAGCAGTACTTC.

The V and J genes are TRBV6-5 and TRBJ2-1; unclear D gene. Germline values: CDR1 MNHEY, CDR2 SVGAGI. Trimming shortened V by 2 bases and J by 2 bases, and 10 bases separated the two germline ends. This CDR3 has 15 amino acids. The DNA of the CDR3 is TGTGCCAGCAGTTACAGCGCAGTGGCCTACAATGAGCAGTTCTTC. It yields the protein CASSYSAVAYNEQFF.

The J gene is TRBJ1-5, the V gene TRBV19, with a possible D match to TRBD1 (6 bases). This CDR3 is built from 17 residues. Germline V lookup: CDR1 LNHDA, CDR2 SQIVND (reference sequence). V gave up 1 base and J gave up 0 bases, with 13 bases separating them. CDR3 coding DNA: TGTGCCAGTAGTATAGGGACCCAGGGGTATAGCAATCAGCCCCAGCATTTT. The encoded protein is CASSIGTQGYSNQPQHF.

The CDR3 DNA follows: TGTGCCAGCTCAAATGGCGGGGCTAACTACGAGCAGTACTTC. Translated, it gives CASSNGGANYEQYF. V usage is TRBV18 and J usage is TRBJ2-7; weak D call: TRBD2 (6 bases). V gave up 5 bases and J gave up 3 bases, with 14 bases separating them. The CDR3 spans 14 residues. Germline V gene lookup returns CDR1 KGHSH and CDR2 LQKENI.

The CDR3 spells CAWSVHGQGSNQPQHF. CDR3 bases: TGTGCCTGGAGTGTACACGGACAGGGTAGCAATCAGCCCCAGCATTTT. This chain connects TRBV30 to TRBJ1-5; 8 nucleotides match TRBD1. Germline values: CDR1 GTSNPN, CDR2 SVGIG (reference sequence). The CDR3 length is 16 residues. The junction had 4 bases not matched to a gene; V was cut back by 0 bases and J by 0 bases. Full variable domain (outside the CDR3, taken from reference TRBV30 and TRBJ1-5): SQTIHQWPATLVQPVGSPLSLECTVEGTSNPNLYWYRQAAGRGLQLLFYSVGIGQISSEVPQNLSASRPQDRQFILSSKKLLLSDSGFYLCAWSVHGQGSNQPQHFGDGTRLSIL.

The chain uses TRBV18 and TRBJ1-2, with 8 nucleotides matching TRBD1. Unmatched junction bases numbered 4, after V lost 2 bases and J lost 2 bases. CDR1 is KGHSH, CDR2 LQKENI, per germline. This CDR3 is built from 15 residues. Here the CDR3 reads CASSPGQGGNYGYTF. The CDR3 region has the DNA TGTGCCAGCTCACCAGGACAGGGCGGGAACTATGGCTACACCTTC.

V gene TRBV5-1 combines with J gene TRBJ1-2, with D perhaps matching TRBD1 (6 bases). V lost 0 bases to trimming and J lost 5 bases, with 14 bases between them. CDR3 size: 15 residues. The germline gives CDR1 SGHRS, CDR2 YFSETQ. CDR3 nucleotide sequence: TGCGCCAGCAGCTTGGGGATTGGGACAAAGTATGGCTACACCTTC. Amino acid sequence: CASSLGIGTKYGYTF.

The chain recombines TRBV5-1 with TRBJ2-2; 7 nucleotides line up with TRBD2. From germline, CDR1 is SGHRS and CDR2 YFSETQ. The CDR3 length is 15 residues. V lost 3 bases to trimming and J lost 7 bases; unmatched junction nucleotides: 9. This chain's CDR3 is CASSSRLAAVGELFF. In DNA form, the CDR3 reads TGCGCCAGCAGCTCACGACTAGCCGCGGTCGGGGAGCTGTTTTTT.

Remarks on this clone: A junction boundary mismatches the germline segment, possibly from a read error. The J gene is TRBJ2-6, the V gene TRBV5-1; D perhaps matches TRBD1 (5 bases). Per germline, CDR1 SGHRS and CDR2 YFSETQ. The CDR3 is 16 amino acids. The CDR3 region is CASSFSGMTGANGLTF. The CDR3 DNA is TGCGCCAGCAGCTTTTCAGGGATGACTGGGGCCAACGGCCTGACTTTC. Using reference TRBV5-1 and TRBJ2-6 for the parts outside the CDR3, the full variable domain is KAGVTQTPRYLIKTRGQQVTLSCSPISGHRSVSWYQQTPGQGLQFLFEYFSETQRNKGNFPGRFSGRQFSNSRSEMNVSTLELGDSALYLCASSFSGMTGANGLTFGAGSRLTVL.

The chain uses TRBV7-6 and TRBJ2-1; D uncertain. Germline lookup yields CDR1 SGHVS and CDR2 FNYEAQ. The CDR3 totals 12 residues. V lost 4 bases to trimming and J lost 8 bases, with 9 bases between them. DNA for the CDR3: TGTGCCAGCAGCTCCGCAGGCTATGAGCAGTTCTTC. Its translation: CASSSAGYEQFF.

This chain uses TRBV5-1 with TRBJ2-7, with 7 nucleotides matching TRBD1. The CDR3 spans 14 residues. CDR1 and CDR2 (germline): SGHRS, YFSETQ. The V and J ends lost 4 bases and 2 bases, in that order; junction bases with no gene match: 6. For the CDR3, the DNA is TGCGCCAGCAGCGAGGGTCAGGGGGCCTACGAGCAGTACTTC. Its translation is CASSEGQGAYEQYF.

The count of this clone is one. The chain joins TRBV5-1 to TRBJ2-7; maybe TRBD2 (5 bases). Germline CDR1 reads SGHRS; CDR2 reads YFSETQ. The V gene lost 0 bases and the J gene lost 5 bases, with 12 bases spanning the gap. The CDR3 consists of 14 residues. CDR3 coding DNA: TGCGCCAGCAGCTTGGGTCCGGGATACCACGAGCAGTACTTC. As protein: CASSLGPGYHEQYF.

The V call is TRBV29-1, the J call TRBJ2-1, with unresolved D. Trimming pared 6 bases from V and 4 bases from J, leaving 19 bases between. This CDR3 contains 15 residues. The germline V gene has CDR1 SQVTM and CDR2 ANQGSEA. This chain's CDR3 is CSVLPQISAYNEQFF. The CDR3 nucleotides read TGCAGCGTCCTCCCACAGATCTCCGCGTACAATGAGCAGTTCTTC.

This chain uses TRBV19 with TRBJ2-3; D unresolved. This CDR3 is built from 14 residues. V was clipped by 1 base and J by 5 bases, with 10 bases between them. Germline loops: CDR1 LNHDA, CDR2 SQIVND (reference sequence). CDR3 bases: TGTGCCAGTAGTATAGGAACAGCCCGAGATACGCAGTATTTT. It specifies CASSIGTARDTQYF.

This chain uses TRBV7-8 with TRBJ2-7, with 8 positions matching TRBD1. V lost 4 bases to trimming and J lost 2 bases; unmatched junction nucleotides: 7. Germline V CDR1 and CDR2: SGHVS, FQNEAQ. The length of the CDR3 is 15 residues. CDR3 in DNA: TGTGCCAGCAGCTACAACAGGGGGGCGACCTACGAGCAGTACTTC. This codes for CASSYNRGATYEQYF.

The chain uses TRBV11-2 and TRBJ2-6, with TRBD1 as a possible D gene (6 bases). The germline V gene has CDR1 SGHAT and CDR2 FQNNGV. V lost 5 bases to trimming and J lost 0 bases, with 17 bases between them. The CDR3 has 18 amino acids. CDR3 sequence: CASSPDLRGNSGANVLTF. The CDR3, as DNA: TGTGCCAGCAGCCCGGACCTAAGGGGGAACTCTGGGGCCAACGTCCTGACTTTC. Full variable domain (outside the CDR3, taken from reference TRBV11-2 and TRBJ2-6): EAGVAQSPRYKIIEKRQSVAFWCNPISGHATLYWYQQILGQGPKLLIQFQNNGVVDDSQLPKDRFSAERLKGVDSTLKIQPAKLEDSAVYLCASSPDLRGNSGANVLTFGAGSRLTVL.

The rearrangement links TRBV4-1 to TRBJ2-6; 7 bases align to TRBD2. The junction had 10 bases not matched to a gene; V was cut back by 5 bases and J by 0 bases. The V gene's germline CDR1 is MGHRA and CDR2 YSYEKL. This CDR3 is 18 amino acids long. As DNA, the CDR3 is TGCGCCAGCAGCGGACCTAGCGGCCCCCCCTCTGGGGCCAACGTCCTGACTTTC. It is translated as CASSGPSGPPSGANVLTF.

The rearrangement joins TRBV5-1 to TRBJ2-7, with D unclear. V was clipped by 5 bases and J by 2 bases, with 11 bases between them. This CDR3 comprises 13 residues. Germline V gene lookup returns CDR1 SGHRS and CDR2 YFSETQ. The CDR3 protein is CASSSTRTYEQYF. CDR3 sequence (DNA): TGCGCCAGCAGTTCGACTCGTACCTACGAGCAGTACTTC.

The rearrangement uses TRBV21-1 and TRBJ2-7; whether TRBD2, the table's D call, matches the DNA was not checked. TRBV21-1 is a recognized pseudogene. The length of the CDR3 is 14 residues. The CDR3 sequence is CASSKVSGSDEQYF. CDR3 nucleotides: TGTGCCAGCAGCAAAGTAAGCGGGAGCGACGAGCAGTACTTC.

The rearrangement joins TRBV7-3 to TRBJ2-1, with D possibly being TRBD1 (6 bases). The CDR3 runs to 18 residues. V was trimmed by 1 base and J by 7 bases, leaving 23 bases between them. Germline V CDR1 and CDR2: SGHTA, FQGTGA. The CDR3 reads CASSLMARGHTWTNEQFF. The CDR3 DNA reads TGTGCCAGCAGCTTAATGGCCCGGGGACACACTTGGACAAATGAGCAGTTCTTC.

This chain joins TRBV5-1 and TRBJ1-3; 9 bases align to TRBD1. The CDR3 loop spans 14 amino acids. Germline CDR1 SGHRS, CDR2 YFSETQ. The V gene end was trimmed by 6 bases and the J gene end by 2 bases; junction bases not matched to a gene: 3. The CDR3 sequence: CASTGTGTGNTIYF. The CDR3 DNA reads as TGCGCCAGCACCGGGACAGGGACTGGAAACACCATATATTTT.